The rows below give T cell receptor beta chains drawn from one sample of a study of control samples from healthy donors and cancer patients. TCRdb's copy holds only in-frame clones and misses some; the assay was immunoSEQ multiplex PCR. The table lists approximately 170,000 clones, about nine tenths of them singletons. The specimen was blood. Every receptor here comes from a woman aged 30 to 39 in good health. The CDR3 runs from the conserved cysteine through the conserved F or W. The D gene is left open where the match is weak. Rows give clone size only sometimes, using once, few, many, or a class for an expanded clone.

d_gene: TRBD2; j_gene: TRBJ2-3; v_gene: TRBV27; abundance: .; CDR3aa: CASRDLAGARNTQYF; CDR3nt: TGTGCCAGCCGAGACCTAGCGGGAGCGAGAAATACGCAGTATTTT
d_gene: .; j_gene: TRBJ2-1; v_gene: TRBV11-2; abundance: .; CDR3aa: CASSLVGGTYNEQFF; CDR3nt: TGTGCCAGCAGCTTAGTGGGGGGGACATACAATGAGCAGTTCTTC
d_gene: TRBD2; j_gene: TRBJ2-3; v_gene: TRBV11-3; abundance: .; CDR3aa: CASSSGRGTDTQYF; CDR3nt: TGTGCCAGCAGCAGCGGGAGGGGAACAGATACGCAGTATTTT
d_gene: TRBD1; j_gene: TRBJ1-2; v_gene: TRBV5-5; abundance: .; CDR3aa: CASSLGTGVYGYTF; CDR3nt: TGTGCCAGCAGCTTGGGGACAGGGGTCTATGGCTACACCTTC
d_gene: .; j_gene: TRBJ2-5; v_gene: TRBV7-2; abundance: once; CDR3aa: CASSLRDGQETQYF; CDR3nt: TGTGCCAGCAGCCTCCGGGACGGCCAAGAGACCCAGTACTTC
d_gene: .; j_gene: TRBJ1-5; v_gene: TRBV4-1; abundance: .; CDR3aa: CASSPTGRDQPQHF; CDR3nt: TGCGCCAGCAGCCCTACAGGACGGGATCAGCCCCAGCATTTT
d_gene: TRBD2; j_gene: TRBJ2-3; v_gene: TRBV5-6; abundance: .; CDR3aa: CASSSRLARSTDTQYF; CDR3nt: TGTGCCAGCAGCTCCCGACTAGCGCGAAGCACAGATACGCAGTATTTT
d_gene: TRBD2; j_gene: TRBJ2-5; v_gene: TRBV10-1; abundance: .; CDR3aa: CASSSGGASQETQYF; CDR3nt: TGCGCCAGCAGTAGCGGGGGGGCCTCTCAAGAGACCCAGTACTTC
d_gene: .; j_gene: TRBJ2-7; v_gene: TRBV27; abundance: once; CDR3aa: CASSLAPSGLPYEQYF; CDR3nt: TGTGCCAGCAGTTTAGCTCCCTCCGGGCTCCCCTACGAGCAGTACTTC
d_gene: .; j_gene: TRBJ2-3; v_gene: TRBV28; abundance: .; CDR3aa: CASSLGRRTDTQYF; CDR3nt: TGTGCCAGCAGTTTAGGACGGCGGACAGATACGCAGTATTTT
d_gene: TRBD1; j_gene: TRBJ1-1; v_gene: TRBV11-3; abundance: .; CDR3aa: CATQTGRLNTEAFF; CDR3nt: TGTGCCACCCAGACAGGGCGCCTCAACACTGAAGCTTTCTTT
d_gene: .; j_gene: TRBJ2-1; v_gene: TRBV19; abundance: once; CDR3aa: CASSAGHPYNEQFF; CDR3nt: TGTGCCAGTAGTGCGGGACACCCATACAATGAGCAGTTCTTC
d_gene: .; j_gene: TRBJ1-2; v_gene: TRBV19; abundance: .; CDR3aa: CASSIVQGGYTF; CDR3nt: TGTGCCAGTAGTATAGTACAGGGAGGCTACACCTTC
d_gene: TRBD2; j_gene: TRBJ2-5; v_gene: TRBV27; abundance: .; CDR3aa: CASSLYSGGRETQYF; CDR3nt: TGTGCCAGCAGTTTATATAGCGGGGGGCGGGAGACCCAGTACTTC
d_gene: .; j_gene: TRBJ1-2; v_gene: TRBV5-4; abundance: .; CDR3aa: CASSLNRANYGYTF; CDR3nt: TGTGCCAGCAGCTTGAACAGGGCTAACTATGGCTACACCTTC